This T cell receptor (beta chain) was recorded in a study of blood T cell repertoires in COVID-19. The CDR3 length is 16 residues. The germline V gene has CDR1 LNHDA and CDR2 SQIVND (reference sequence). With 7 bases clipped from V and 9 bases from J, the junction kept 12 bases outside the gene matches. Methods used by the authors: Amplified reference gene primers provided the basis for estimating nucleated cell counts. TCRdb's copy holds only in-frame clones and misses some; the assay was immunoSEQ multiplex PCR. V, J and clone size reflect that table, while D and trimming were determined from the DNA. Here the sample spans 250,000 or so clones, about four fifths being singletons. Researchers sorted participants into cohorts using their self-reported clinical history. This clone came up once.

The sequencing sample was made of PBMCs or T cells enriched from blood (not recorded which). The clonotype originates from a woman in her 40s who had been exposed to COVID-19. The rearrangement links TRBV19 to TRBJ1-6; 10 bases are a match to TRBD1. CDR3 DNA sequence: TGTGCCAGTACGCCTTACGGGACAGGGGATAGTTCACCCCTCCACTTT. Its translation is CASTPYGTGDSSPLHF.